This T cell receptor (beta chain) was identified during a study of CD8 T cells in ankylosing spondylitis. Points from the study as a whole: Previous work reported some of these motif variants in the synovial fluid and blood of reactive arthritis. There was a TCR beta motif, made of roughly eight highly homologous variants, that appeared characteristic of ankylosing spondylitis blood.

Germline V gives CDR1 MNHNS, CDR2 SASEGT. With 5 bases clipped from V and 7 bases from J, the junction kept 11 bases outside the gene matches. The CDR3 sequence is 15 residues long. Quantitative molecular-barcoded 5'-RACE generated the TCR beta libraries. One entry per CDR3 protein results from TCRdb running MiXCR on the 5' RACE reads. The profile shows about 160,000 distinct CDR3 sequences, under 55% of them singletons. In its sample, this clonotype was seen once. The antigen remains unidentified. The sequencing sample was made of synovial fluid, either unsorted or a sorted T cell fraction (not recorded which). This TCR derives from a male donor with ankylosing spondylitis. V gene TRBV6-1 combines with J gene TRBJ2-1; 7 nucleotides align to TRBD1. As DNA, the CDR3 is TGTGCCAGCAGTAAAAATTTTGAGGGGGCTAATGAGCAGTTCTTC. Translating gives CASSKNFEGANEQFF.